Listed here is a single T cell receptor (beta chain). Unmatched junction bases numbered 5, after V lost 2 bases and J lost 5 bases. This CDR3 spans 15 amino acids. The germline CDR1 and CDR2 sequences are MNHEY and SVGAGI. Across about two dozen US areas, participants ranged in age from roughly 18 to 89 years. Symptom resolution, clearance, or two negative PCRs marked donors in Cohort 3 as recovered. The sample originates from a study of blood T cell repertoires in COVID-19. Study-level information: Samples of COVID-19 (acute and convalescent) were obtained from the United States, Italy and Spain.

Only in-frame clones appear in the TCRdb table, and some are missing; sequencing was by immunoSEQ multiplex PCR. Found here are about 350,000 clones, roughly nine tenths of them singletons; the top ten hold about 0.93%. The sequenced material came from PBMCs or T cells enriched from blood (not recorded which). The rearrangement uses TRBV6-5 and TRBJ1-2, with 10 bases lining up with TRBD1. This receptor was obtained from a woman in her twenties or thirties who had recovered from COVID-19. The CDR3 DNA is TGTGCCAGCAGTTACACGGGACAGGGGCCGTATGGCTACACCTTC. As protein: CASSYTGQGPYGYTF.